The entry below describes one T cell receptor (beta chain). The target antigen is unknown. The table came from immunoSEQ multiplex PCR; TCRdb's copy has only in-frame clones and leaves some out. The data show about 120,000 clones, with 75% to 90% seen just once and more than 2.5% held by the top ten. The CDR3 consists of 17 residues. V shed 1 base, J shed 4 bases, and the junction held 6 bases outside the gene matches. Germline V gene sequence: CDR1 KGHDR, CDR2 SFDVKD. This entry is derived from a study of T cell responses to AZD1222 COVID-19 vaccine. Study-wide findings and caveats: Elevations in Spike-specific TCR breadth and depth followed administration of two AZD1222 doses. The donor group comprised mostly white British people and more females; the analysis possibly underestimated clonal diversity. The reported proportion of spike-specific TCRs targeting unmutated variant regions was nearly half.

This receptor was taken from an adult in good health. The chain links TRBV24-1 to TRBJ2-2; TRBD2 matches 9 bases. The input for sequencing was peripheral blood, taken on day 0 of AZD1222 vaccination. CDR3 coding DNA: TGTGCCACCAGTGATTTAGGCGGGAGGGCCGGCACCGGGGAGCTGTTTTTT. Translation: CATSDLGGRAGTGELFF.